These 20 T cell receptor beta chains were all obtained from the same sample, sequenced in a study of tumor-infiltrating lymphocytes in primary liver carcinoma. TCR beta cDNA was prepared out of approximately 470 ng total RNA by means of a constant-region primer. Slightly modified ARM-PCR served as the procedure for the TCR beta libraries. These libraries came from three rounds of nested multiplex PCR. TRBV1-TRBV30 forward primers and a C-beta reverse primer were used in the first two PCR rounds, which each ran for approximately 11 cycles. TCRdb redid the calling of the multiplex PCR reads with MiXCR, one entry per CDR3 protein. This sample has approximately 190,000 distinct CDR3 sequences, with just under 85% found just once. Co-extraction yielded RNA and DNA from around 20-30 mg of unsorted bulk tissue. Sequenced material: tumor tissue from primary liver carcinoma. The receptors here all came from a man aged 40-49 years with primary liver carcinoma and hepatitis B virus infection.

The rearrangement uses TRBV12-3 or TRBV12-4 and TRBJ2-1, with D perhaps matching TRBD1 (6 bases). There are 16 residues in the CDR3. Trimming removed 6 bases from V and 8 bases from J, with 23 bases in between. CDR3 loop: CASRKRDNTLRDEQFF. Here the CDR3 DNA reads TGTGCCAGCAGAAAACGGGACAATACTCTCCGGGATGAGCAGTTCTTC.

A note on this clonotype: Just one base apart from a much larger clone, this may be a read error. This chain connects TRBV7-9 to TRBJ2-1, with D hard to call. CDR1 SEHNR and CDR2 FQNEAQ come from the germline V gene (reference sequence). The CDR3 has 14 residues. V lost 1 base to trimming and J lost 9 bases, with 13 bases between them. This CDR3 reads CASSLEIYASEQFF. In nucleotides, the CDR3 is TGTGCCAGCAGCTTAGAAATCTATGCCAGTGAGCAGTTCTTC.

In DNA form, the CDR3 reads TGTGCCAGCAGCACTAGCTTAATCCATGGTACTGGGCGGGAGACCCAGTACTTC. Translated, it gives CASSTSLIHGTGRETQYF. The rearrangement joins TRBV11-2 to TRBJ2-5, with D perhaps matching TRBD2 (6 bases). This CDR3 has 18 amino acids. Germline CDR1 reads SGHAT; CDR2 reads FQNNGV. Trimming took off 5 bases at V and 5 bases at J, with 27 bases between the two ends.

This chain joins TRBV28 and TRBJ1-5; maybe TRBD1 (6 bases). TRBJ2-3 matches the DNA end more closely, so the J call is doubtful. This CDR3 has 14 amino acids. From germline, CDR1 is MDHEN and CDR2 SYDVKM. The CDR3 DNA is TGTGCCAGCAGGTTCACAGGGTTGACTCAGCCCCAGTATTTT. It is translated as CASRFTGLTQPQYF.

Concerning this clonotype itself: A much larger clone lies a single base off, so this may be a read error. The chain recombines TRBV30 with TRBJ1-1, with a possible D match to TRBD1 (5 bases). Trimming removed 4 bases at V and 5 bases at J, with 14 bases between. CDR1 and CDR2 (germline): GTSNPN, SVGIG (reference sequence). The CDR3 sequence is 13 residues long. The CDR3 bases are TGTGCCTGGAAGAATCAGGGTTTGACTGAAGCTTTCTTT. This codes for CAWKNQGLTEAFF.

About this clonotype: A much larger clonotype is one base distant, so this may be a read error. The V and J genes are TRBV20-1 and TRBJ2-5; possibly TRBD1 or TRBD2 for D (6 bases each). The CDR3 runs 12 residues. V lost 7 bases and J 5 bases, leaving 14 bases between the germline ends. CDR1 DFQATT and CDR2 SNEGSKA come from the germline V gene (reference sequence). CDR3 coding DNA: TGCAGTGTTATCTCGGGGGCGGAGACCCAGTACTTC. Protein: CSVISGAETQYF.

To note about this clonotype: Without the conserved terminal phenylalanine or tryptophan, this CDR3 likely stems from a read error. The DNA is left out, because the CDR3 cannot be placed on it with certainty; the CDR3 is given as TCRdb lists it. The rearrangement links TRBV11-1 to TRBJ2-1; the table's TRBD2 call for D was not verified on the DNA. 16 amino acids form the CDR3, both terminal residues included. CDR1 and CDR2 from the germline V gene are SGHAT and FQDESV (reference sequence). This CDR3 is CASSPGLAGDYNEHFI.

This clonotype was counted between two and nine times. The germline gene is not matched at one end of the junction; a read error may be the cause. The chain links TRBV12-3 or TRBV12-4 to TRBJ2-3, with 8 bases that match TRBD1. The CDR3 spans 14 residues. CDR3 coding DNA: TGTGCCAGCAGGGAGGGGACAGGTTCTAGTACGCAATATTTT. Translating gives CASREGTGSSTQYF.

On this clonotype itself: Its ends do not fully match the called genes, so a read error is possible. V is TRBV5-1 and J is TRBJ2-1; D is unclear. The length of the CDR3 is 13 residues. Looked up from germline, CDR1 is SGHRS and CDR2 is YFSETQ. The CDR3 loop reads CASSLTRVNEQLF. CDR3 sequence (DNA): TGCGCCAGCAGCTTAACAAGGGTCAATGAACAGTTATTC.

As regards this clonotype: The junction does not match germline at one end; this may be a read error. The V call is TRBV14, the J call TRBJ2-1, with TRBD2 identical over 8 bases. CDR1 and CDR2 from the germline V gene are SGHDN and FVKESK. The length of the CDR3 is 16 residues. CDR3 sequence (DNA): TGTGCCAGCAGTGCCATAGCGGGATGGATAAACAATGAGCAGCTCTTC. It yields the protein CASSAIAGWINNEQLF.

As for this clonotype: One end of the junction fails to match germline, which may point to a read error. The chain combines TRBV29-1 with TRBJ1-1; a weak D match, TRBD1 (5 bases). This CDR3 contains 11 residues. Germline loops: CDR1 SQVTM, CDR2 ANQGSEA. The CDR3 loop reads CSAGDPGEVFF. DNA for the CDR3: TGCAGCGCTGGGGACCCCGGCGAAGTTTTCTTT.

Details on this clonotype: At one end, the junction sequence differs from germline, possibly due to a read error. The chain combines TRBV29-1 with TRBJ2-7; possibly TRBD1 or TRBD2 for D (5 bases each). The CDR3 has 16 amino acids. The V gene's germline CDR1 is SQVTM and CDR2 ANQGSEA. The CDR3 protein is CSAMTSGTGTPYERYF. In nucleotides, the CDR3 is TGCAGCGCTATGACTTCTGGGACCGGCACTCCCTACGAGCGGTACTTC.

As for this clonotype: With a much larger clone just one base away, this may be a read error. Given the absence of the conserved phenylalanine or tryptophan at the CDR3 end, a read error is likely. The chain recombines TRBV5-1 with TRBJ2-1, with 12 bases lining up with TRBD2. The CDR3 is 17 residues long. Germline V lookup: CDR1 SGHRS, CDR2 YFSETQ. With 2 bases clipped from V and 7 bases from J, the junction kept 10 bases outside the gene matches. The CDR3 nucleotides are TGCGCCAGCAGCTTATCCCTACTAGCGGGAGGTTTTAATGAGCAGTTCCTC. Its translation: CASSLSLLAGGFNEQFL.

Regarding this clonotype: The conserved final phenylalanine or tryptophan is absent from the CDR3, which likely points to a read error. The chain is built from TRBV4-2 and TRBJ2-7; D is ambiguous. In germline, CDR1 is LGHNA, CDR2 YNFKEQ. The CDR3 extends over 12 amino acids. The CDR3 sequence: CANSQEAHEQYL. The CDR3 DNA sequence: TGTGCCAACAGCCAAGAAGCCCACGAGCAGTACTTA.

Points on this clonotype: Because it lacks the conserved phenylalanine or tryptophan at the end, this CDR3 is likely a read error. The DNA is omitted, as the CDR3 cannot be located on it reliably, and the CDR3 follows TCRdb's listing. The gene calls are TRBV29-1 and TRBJ2-1. CDR1 is SQVTM and CDR2 is ANQGSEA in the germline V gene. A total of 12 residues make up the CDR3, ends included. The CDR3 reads CSVVWATNEQFS.

Remarks on this clonotype: At one boundary the junction diverges from the germline segment, which might be a read error. The rearrangement uses TRBV14 and TRBJ2-2, with D tentatively TRBD1 or TRBD2 (6 bases each). This CDR3 has 14 amino acids. CDR1 SGHDN and CDR2 FVKESK come from the germline V gene. The CDR3: CASSQAGAVRELFF. Here the CDR3 DNA reads TGTGCCAGCAGCCAAGCGGGGGCGGTCAGGGAGCTATTTTTT.

This clonotype was recorded a few times. The junction and the germline gene differ at one end; a read error may be behind it. This chain uses TRBV2 with TRBJ2-3, with D unclear. Germline V CDR1 and CDR2: SNHLY, FYNNEI. The CDR3 is 11 residues long. The CDR3 loop reads CASSIKDTHYF. The CDR3 nucleotides are TGTGCCAGCAGTATCAAAGATACGCATTATTTT.

As to this clonotype: A junction end diverges from the germline sequence, so it may reflect a read error. The chain has TRBV11-3 and TRBJ2-1; D gene uncertain. CDR3 size: 14 residues. Germline CDR1 SGHNT, CDR2 YENEEA. CDR3 DNA sequence: TGTGTCAGCAGCTTAGGCGTTTCGAACAATAAACAGTTCTTC. Translating it yields CVSSLGVSNNKQFF.

Regarding this clonotype: A read error may be the cause here, since a much bigger clone is one base away. V gene TRBV30 combines with J gene TRBJ2-7; D is unresolved. The CDR3 covers 11 residues. V was cut by 6 bases and J by 4 bases, with 10 bases left in between. Germline CDR1 reads GTSNPN; CDR2 reads SVGIG (reference sequence). CDR3 amino acids: CACFMGYEQYF. The CDR3 DNA reads TGTGCCTGTTTTATGGGTTACGAGCAGTACTTC.

To note about this clonotype: Because the CDR3 is missing its conserved closing phenylalanine or tryptophan, this is likely a read error. The V gene is TRBV10-3, the J gene TRBJ1-2; D not certain. The CDR3 runs to 16 residues. Germline CDR1 and CDR2: ENHRY and SYGVKD. Trimming took off 2 bases at V and 4 bases at J, with 17 bases between the two ends. The CDR3 loop is CAISEVSSHEVYGYTS. DNA for the CDR3: TGTGCCATCAGTGAGGTTTCGTCCCATGAAGTCTATGGCTACACCTCC.